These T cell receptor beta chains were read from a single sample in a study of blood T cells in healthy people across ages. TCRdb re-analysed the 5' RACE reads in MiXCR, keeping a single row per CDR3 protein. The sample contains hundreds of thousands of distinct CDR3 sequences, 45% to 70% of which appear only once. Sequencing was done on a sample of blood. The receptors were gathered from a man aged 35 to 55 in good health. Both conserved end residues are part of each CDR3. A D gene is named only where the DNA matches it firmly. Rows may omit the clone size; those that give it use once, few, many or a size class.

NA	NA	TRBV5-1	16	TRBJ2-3	TGCGCCAGCAGCAGCAACCGGGACACAGGCACAGATACGCAGTATTTT	CASSSNRDTGTDTQYF
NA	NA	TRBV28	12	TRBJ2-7	TGTGCCAGCAGTTCCCGGTGGTACGAGCAGTACTTC	CASSSRWYEQYF
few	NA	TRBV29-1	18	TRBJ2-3	TGCAGCGTTGAAGGGGTGAGACAGAGAGCCCTAACCACAGATACGCAGTATTTT	CSVEGVRQRALTTDTQYF
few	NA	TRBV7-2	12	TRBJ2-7	TGTGCCACCGCCGGGGACTCCTACGAGCAGTACTTC	CATAGDSYEQYF
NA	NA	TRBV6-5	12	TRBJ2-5	TGTGCCAGCGGCGCCCCGGAGTATGGGCAGTACTTC	CASGAPEYGQYF
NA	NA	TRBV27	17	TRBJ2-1	TGTGCCAGCAGTCCCTCCCACGGGGATCTAGTATCCAATGAGCAGTTCTTC	CASSPSHGDLVSNEQFF
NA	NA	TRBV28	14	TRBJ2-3	TGTGCCAGCAGACCTCTGACTAGGGCAGATACGCAGTATTTT	CASRPLTRADTQYF
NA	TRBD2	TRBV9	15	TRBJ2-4	TGTGCCAGCAGCGTACTAGCGGGAGCTACTGCTGAGCAGTACTTC	CASSVLAGATAEQYF
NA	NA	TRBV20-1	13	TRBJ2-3	TGCAGTGCTAGACAGGGAGGCACAGATACGCAGTATTTT	CSARQGGTDTQYF
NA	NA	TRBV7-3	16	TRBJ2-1	TGTGCCAGCAGCTTAACGGGGGCATCGAGCTACAATGAGCAGTTCTTC	CASSLTGASSYNEQFF
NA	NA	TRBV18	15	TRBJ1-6	TGTGCCAGCTCAGGTGGGAAACGAGGATTGTCACCCCTCCACTTT	CASSGGKRGLSPLHF
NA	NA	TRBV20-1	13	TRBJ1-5	TGCAGTGCTAGAGATCCTGGTAACCAGCCCCAGCATTTT	CSARDPGNQPQHF
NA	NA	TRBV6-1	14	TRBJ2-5	TGTGCCACCGCAGACGGGGCAGTCCAAGAGACCCAGTACTTC	CATADGAVQETQYF
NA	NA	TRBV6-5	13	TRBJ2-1	TGTGCCAGCAGTGACCAGACCTCCCATGAGCAGTTCTTC	CASSDQTSHEQFF
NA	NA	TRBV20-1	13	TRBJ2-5	TGCAGTTCTCTACCGATGGGCCAAGAGACCCAGTACTTC	CSSLPMGQETQYF
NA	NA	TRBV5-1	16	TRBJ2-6	TGCGCCAGCAGCTCAGGGCAGTCCAGTGGGGCCAACGTCCTGACTTTC	CASSSGQSSGANVLTF
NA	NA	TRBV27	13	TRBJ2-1	TGTGCCAGCAGTTTAGGTATGGGGGGTGAGGCGTTCTTC	CASSLGMGGEAFF
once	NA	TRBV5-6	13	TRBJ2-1	TGTGCCAGCAGCTGGGCACTAGACAATGAGCAGTTCTTC	CASSWALDNEQFF
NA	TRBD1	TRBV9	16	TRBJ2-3	TGTGCCAGCAGCGGTTCGGGACAGAGTAGCACAGGTACGCAGTATTTT	CASSGSGQSSTGTQYF
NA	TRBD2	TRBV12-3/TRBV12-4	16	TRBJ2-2	TGTGCCAGCAGACCAACTAGCGCCGTGGACACCGGGGAGCTGTTTTTT	CASRPTSAVDTGELFF
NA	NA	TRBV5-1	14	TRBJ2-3	TGCGCCAGCAGCTTCGGGCCAAACACAGATACGCAGTATTTT	CASSFGPNTDTQYF
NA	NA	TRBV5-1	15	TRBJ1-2	TGCGCCAGCAGCTTGCTAGGCCCACCCGCTAATGGCTACACCTTC	CASSLLGPPANGYTF
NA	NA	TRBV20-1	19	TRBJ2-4	TGCAGTGTAAACGAAGTCCGGGACCCGGACGGTAGGGCCAAAAACATTCAGTACTTC	CSVNEVRDPDGRAKNIQYF
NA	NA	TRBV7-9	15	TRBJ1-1	TGTGCCAGCAGCTTAGCGCAGGGAATGAACACTGAAGCTTTCTTT	CASSLAQGMNTEAFF
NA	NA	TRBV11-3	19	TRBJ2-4	TGTGCCAGCAGCTCTAACCGGAACAACAAGAAGAATGGGGACTCCATTCAGTACTTC	CASSSNRNNKKNGDSIQYF
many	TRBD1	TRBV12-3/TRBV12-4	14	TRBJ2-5	TGTGCCAGCAGTGCGGCCGGGACAGAAGAGACCCAGTACTTC	CASSAAGTEETQYF
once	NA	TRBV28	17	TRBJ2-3	TGTGCCAGCAGTTTCCCCGTAAAGACTTCTAGCACAGATACGCAGTATTTT	CASSFPVKTSSTDTQYF
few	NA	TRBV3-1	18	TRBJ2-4	TGTGCCAGCAGCGCTCAACCGTGGTCGGGCCAACTAGGAGACATTCAGTACTTC	CASSAQPWSGQLGDIQYF
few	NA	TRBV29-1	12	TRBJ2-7	TGCAGCGTTCGCCAGGGAAGTAATGAGCAGTACTTC	CSVRQGSNEQYF
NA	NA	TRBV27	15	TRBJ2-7	TGTGCCAGCAGTTTATCAAACAGGGTCACCTACGAGCAGTACTTC	CASSLSNRVTYEQYF
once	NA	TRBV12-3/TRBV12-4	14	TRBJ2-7	TGTGCCAGCAGTCTCCTGACGGATTACAATGAGCAGTACTTC	CASSLLTDYNEQYF
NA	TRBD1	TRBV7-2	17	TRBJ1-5	TGTGCCAGCAGCTCCCCCGGGGGGACAGGTAACAATCAGCCCCAGCATTTT	CASSSPGGTGNNQPQHF
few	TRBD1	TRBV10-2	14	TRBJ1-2	TGCGCCAGCAGGGGGGGGACAGGAAACTATGGCTACACCTTC	CASRGGTGNYGYTF
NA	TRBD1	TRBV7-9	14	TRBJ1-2	TGTGCCAGCAGCTCGGGACAGGGGACCTATGGCTACACCTTC	CASSSGQGTYGYTF
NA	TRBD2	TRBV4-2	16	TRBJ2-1	TGTGCCAGCAACCAAGAACCAGCGGGAGGATTCGATGAGCAGTTCTTC	CASNQEPAGGFDEQFF
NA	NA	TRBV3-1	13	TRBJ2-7	TGTGCCAGCGGTCGACAGTTCGACTACGAGCAGTACTTC	CASGRQFDYEQYF
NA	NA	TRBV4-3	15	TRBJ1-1	TGCGCCAGCAGCCCCAACCCCCTTAGGGACACTGAAGCTTTCTTT	CASSPNPLRDTEAFF
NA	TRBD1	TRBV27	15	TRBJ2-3	TGTGCCAGCAGTTTAGTCCAGGGGGCGTCAGATACGCAGTATTTT	CASSLVQGASDTQYF
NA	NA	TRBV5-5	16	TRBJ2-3	TGTGCCAGCAGCGATCCGGAGTTGGGGGCTTCGGATACGCAGTATTTT	CASSDPELGASDTQYF
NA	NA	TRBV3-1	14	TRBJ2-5	TGTGCCAGCAGCCAAGAGGGAGAAACTAATGAGCAGTACTTC	CASSQEGETNEQYF
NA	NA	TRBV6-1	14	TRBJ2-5	TGTGCCAGCAGTGATTCTTGGGGTCGAGAGACCCAGTACTTC	CASSDSWGRETQYF
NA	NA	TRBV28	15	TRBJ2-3	TGTGCCAGCAGTTCACGGACATCTCCCCTCGATACGCAGTATTTT	CASSSRTSPLDTQYF
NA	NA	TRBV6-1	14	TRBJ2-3	TGTGCCAGCAGTGATACGGGGAGCACAGATACGCAGTATTTT	CASSDTGSTDTQYF
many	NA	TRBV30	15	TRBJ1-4	TGTGCCTGGAGTGTTCGGCCAGCCGCGAATGAAAAACTGTTTTTT	CAWSVRPAANEKLFF
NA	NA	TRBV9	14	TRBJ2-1	TGTGCCAGCAGCGTAGTCAGGTCCTACAATGAGCAGTTCTTC	CASSVVRSYNEQFF
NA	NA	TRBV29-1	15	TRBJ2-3	TGCAGCATTCCCGGACGGGGGTGGGTTACAGATACGCAGTATTTT	CSIPGRGWVTDTQYF
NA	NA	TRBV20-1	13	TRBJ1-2	TGCAGTGCTCCTACTGGGGGGTTGGGTGGCTACACCTTC	CSAPTGGLGGYTF
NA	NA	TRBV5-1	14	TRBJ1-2	TGCGCCAGCAGCTTGGAGGAGGGTTTCTATGGCTACACCTTC	CASSLEEGFYGYTF
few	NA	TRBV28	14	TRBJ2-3	TGTGCCAGCTGGCGGAGCGGCGGGACAGATACGCAGTATTTT	CASWRSGGTDTQYF
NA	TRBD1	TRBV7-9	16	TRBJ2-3	TGTGCCAGCAGCTCGAGTAACCGGGACAGGGGGGATACGCAGTATTTT	CASSSSNRDRGDTQYF
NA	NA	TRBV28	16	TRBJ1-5	TGTGCCAGTCGGAACGGTCTGGCGGGATTTAGTCAGCCCCAGCATTTT	CASRNGLAGFSQPQHF
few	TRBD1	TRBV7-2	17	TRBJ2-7	TGTGCCAGCAGCCGCCAGGCAGGGGGTGAGTTGCACTACGAGCAGTACTTC	CASSRQAGGELHYEQYF